The sequence of this T cell receptor (beta chain) was determined in a study of multiple sclerosis patients with progressive multifocal leukoencephalopathy. Comment on this clone: The antigen is not known. Other DNA sequences of this sample code for an identical CDR3.

V lost 7 bases to trimming and J lost 2 bases; unmatched junction nucleotides: 13. CDR3 length: 18 residues. Germline V lookup: CDR1 GTSNPN, CDR2 SVGIG (reference sequence). Sample time point: time of PML onset. Between roughly 16 and 56 months of natalizumab therapy passed before PML developed in these natalizumab-treated patients. General study findings and limits: Findings may reflect JC virus infection or just general immunocompromise. In most PML patients, TRB repertoires appeared less diverse by entropy.

The survey-level immunoSEQ assay was used. Assay used: immunoSEQ multiplex PCR; TCRdb lists only in-frame clones, some missing. The sample has about 33,000 clones, roughly 87% seen once. This clonotype originated in a human donor with progressive multifocal leukoencephalopathy. The V and J genes are TRBV30 and TRBJ2-6; 11 bases are shared with TRBD2. The sequenced sample was PBMCs, obtained from a patient treated with natalizumab. Written as DNA, the CDR3 is TGTGCCTTCTCCTCTAGGGGTAGCGGGAGGGCTGGGGCCAACGTCCTGACTTTC. It specifies CAFSSRGSGRAGANVLTF.